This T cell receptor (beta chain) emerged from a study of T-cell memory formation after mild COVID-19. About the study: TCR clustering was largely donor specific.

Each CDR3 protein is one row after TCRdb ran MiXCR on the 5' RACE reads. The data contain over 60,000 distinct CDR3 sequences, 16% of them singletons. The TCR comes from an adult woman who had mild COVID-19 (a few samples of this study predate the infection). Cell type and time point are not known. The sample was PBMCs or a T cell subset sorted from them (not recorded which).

CDR3 protein: CASSFRGVNEQYF. DNA of the CDR3: TGTGCCAGCAGTTTCCGGGGGGTTAACGAGCAGTACTTC. The V and J genes are TRBV6-5 and TRBJ2-7; TRBD2 matches 7 bases. The germline V gene has CDR1 MNHEY and CDR2 SVGAGI. CDR3 length: 13 residues. With V trimmed by 4 bases and J by 5 bases, 5 bases remained unmatched.